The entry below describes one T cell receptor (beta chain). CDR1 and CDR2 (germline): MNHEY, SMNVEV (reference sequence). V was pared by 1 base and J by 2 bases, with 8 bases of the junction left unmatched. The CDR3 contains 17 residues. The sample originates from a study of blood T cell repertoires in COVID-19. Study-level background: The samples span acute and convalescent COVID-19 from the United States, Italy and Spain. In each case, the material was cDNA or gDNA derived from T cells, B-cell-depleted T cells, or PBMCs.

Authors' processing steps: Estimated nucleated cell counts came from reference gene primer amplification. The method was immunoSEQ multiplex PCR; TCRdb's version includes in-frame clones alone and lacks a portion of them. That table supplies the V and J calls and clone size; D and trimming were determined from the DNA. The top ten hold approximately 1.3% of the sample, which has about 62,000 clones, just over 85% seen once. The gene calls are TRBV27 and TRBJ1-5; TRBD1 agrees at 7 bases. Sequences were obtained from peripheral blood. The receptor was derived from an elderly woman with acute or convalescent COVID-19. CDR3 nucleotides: TGTGCCAGCAGTTTATTTCGACAGGGAGGTGGCAATCAGCCCCAGCATTTT. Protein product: CASSLFRQGGGNQPQHF.